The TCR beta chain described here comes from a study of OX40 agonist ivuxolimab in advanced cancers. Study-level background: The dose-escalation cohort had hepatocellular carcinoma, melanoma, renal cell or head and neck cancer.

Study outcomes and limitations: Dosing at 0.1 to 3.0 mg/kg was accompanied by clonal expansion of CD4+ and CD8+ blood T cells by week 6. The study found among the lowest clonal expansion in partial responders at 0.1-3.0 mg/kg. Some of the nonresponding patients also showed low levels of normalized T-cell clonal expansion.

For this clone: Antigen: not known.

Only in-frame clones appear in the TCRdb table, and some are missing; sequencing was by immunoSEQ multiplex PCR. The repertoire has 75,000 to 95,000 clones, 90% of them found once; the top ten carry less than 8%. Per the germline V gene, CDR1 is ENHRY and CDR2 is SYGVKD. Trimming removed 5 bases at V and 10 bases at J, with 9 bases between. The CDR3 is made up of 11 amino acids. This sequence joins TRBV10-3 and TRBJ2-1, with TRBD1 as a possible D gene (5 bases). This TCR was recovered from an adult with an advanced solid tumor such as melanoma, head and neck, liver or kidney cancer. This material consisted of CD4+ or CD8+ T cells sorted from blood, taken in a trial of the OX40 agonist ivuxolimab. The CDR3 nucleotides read TGTGCCATCAGTCAAGACAGAGAGCAGTTCTTC. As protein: CAISQDREQFF.